The sequence of this T cell receptor (beta chain) was determined in a study of blood T cell repertoires in COVID-19. At the level of the study: Collection of acute and convalescent COVID-19 samples took place in the United States, Italy and Spain.

V was cut by 0 bases and J by 1 base, with 9 bases left in between. CDR1 and CDR2 (germline): GTSNPN, SVGIG (reference sequence). The CDR3 spans 14 residues. Cohort placement rested on clinical history that participants reported themselves. Method: immunoSEQ multiplex PCR; TCRdb's copy keeps in-frame clones and lacks some. Found here are about 300,000 clones, roughly 86% of them singletons; the top ten hold roughly 2.8%. Sequenced: PBMCs or T cells enriched from blood (not recorded which). This chain joins TRBV30 and TRBJ1-1, with a possible D match to TRBD1 (5 bases). This receptor was obtained from a woman in her fifties or sixties who had been exposed to COVID-19. The CDR3 DNA is TGTGCCTGGAGTGTAGCGGGGGGGAACACTGAAGCTTTCTTT. Translation: CAWSVAGGNTEAFF. Supplemented by reference TRBV30 and TRBJ1-1, the full variable domain reads SQTIHQWPATLVQPVGSPLSLECTVEGTSNPNLYWYRQAAGRGLQLLFYSVGIGQISSEVPQNLSASRPQDRQFILSSKKLLLSDSGFYLCAWSVAGGNTEAFFGQGTRLTVV.